These T cell receptor beta chains were read from a single sample in a study of CD8 T cells in Susac syndrome. TCRdb re-analysed the immunoSEQ multiplex PCR reads in MiXCR, keeping a single row per CDR3 protein. The sample yields roughly 400,000 distinct CDR3 sequences, around 83% seen once. Material: CD8+ T cells from PBMCs. These receptors were obtained from a human donor with multiple sclerosis. The CDR3 runs from the conserved cysteine through the conserved F or W. The D gene is left open where the match is weak. A row's size may be missing; if present it is once, few, many or a size class.

j_call clone_size v_call d_call cdr3_aa cdr3_nt
TRBJ1-5 NA TRBV28 NA CASILSPYEDSNQPQHF TGTGCCAGCATCCTCAGCCCCTACGAAGATAGCAATCAGCCCCAGCATTTT
TRBJ2-3 NA TRBV6-5 NA CASSSFSDLTTDTQYF TGTGCCAGCAGTTCCTTCTCGGACTTAACCACAGATACGCAGTATTTT
TRBJ2-1 NA TRBV6-2/TRBV6-3 TRBD1 CASSYYRQGSYNEQFF TGTGCCAGCAGTTACTATAGACAGGGCAGCTACAATGAGCAGTTCTTC
TRBJ2-1 NA TRBV11-1 NA CASSFWGIRISGKSGNEQFF TGTGCCAGCAGCTTTTGGGGTATACGGATTTCCGGGAAAAGCGGCAATGAGCAGTTCTTC
TRBJ2-7 NA TRBV13 NA CASSLEGINEQYF TGTGCCAGCAGCTTGGAGGGAATAAACGAGCAGTACTTC
TRBJ2-2 NA TRBV27 TRBD1 CASSLDWGQGDTGELFF TGTGCCAGCAGTTTGGACTGGGGACAGGGTGACACCGGGGAGCTGTTTTTT
TRBJ2-5 NA TRBV28 NA CASSSVPGRVETQYF TGTGCCAGCAGTTCCGTCCCGGGACGTGTAGAGACCCAGTACTTC
TRBJ2-1 NA TRBV14 TRBD2 CASSLIGLANHNEQFF TGTGCCAGCAGCCTTATTGGACTAGCGAACCACAATGAGCAGTTCTTC
TRBJ2-3 NA TRBV7-9 TRBD1 CASSSGQGLSDTQYF TGTGCCAGCAGCTCGGGACAGGGGTTGTCAGATACGCAGTATTTT
TRBJ2-1 NA TRBV11-2 NA CASSPPPAYNEQFF TGTGCCAGCAGCCCTCCACCCGCGTACAATGAGCAGTTCTTC
TRBJ2-7 NA TRBV20-1 TRBD2 CSARGSGRIDEQYF TGCAGTGCTAGAGGTAGCGGGAGGATCGACGAGCAGTACTTC
TRBJ2-7 NA TRBV19 TRBD2 CASSPSSGSYEQYF TGTGCCAGTAGTCCGTCTAGCGGTTCCTACGAGCAGTACTTC
TRBJ2-5 NA TRBV12-3/TRBV12-4 NA CASSPQGIETQYF TGTGCCAGCAGTCCCCAGGGGATCGAGACCCAGTACTTC
TRBJ2-7 few TRBV6-1 TRBD1 CASSDGTGVYEQYF TGTGCCAGCAGTGATGGGACAGGAGTCTACGAGCAGTACTTC
TRBJ2-2 NA TRBV20-1 TRBD2 CSAWTSHTGELFF TGCAGTGCTTGGACTAGTCACACCGGGGAGCTGTTTTTT
TRBJ2-7 NA TRBV2 TRBD2 CASSEGFPGGYF TGTGCCAGCAGTGAAGGCTTTCCGGGGGGGTACTTC
TRBJ2-5 NA TRBV6-5 NA CASSYWGSPETQYF TGTGCCAGCAGTTACTGGGGTAGCCCAGAGACCCAGTACTTC
TRBJ1-6 NA TRBV4-1 NA CASSQSVQLSSPLHF TGCGCCAGCAGCCAATCGGTACAGCTAAGTTCACCCCTCCACTTT
TRBJ1-2 NA TRBV19 NA CASSASRGDYGYTF TGTGCCAGTAGTGCGTCCAGGGGCGACTATGGCTACACCTTC
TRBJ1-2 NA TRBV7-9 NA CASSLVGGHTYGYTF TGTGCCAGCAGCTTAGTCGGAGGCCATACCTATGGCTACACCTTC
TRBJ2-3 NA TRBV30 NA CACHYQGLVADTQYF TGTGCCTGCCATTACCAGGGGTTGGTGGCAGATACGCAGTATTTT
TRBJ1-4 once TRBV18 TRBD1 CASSRGQGRGKLFF TGTGCCAGCTCACGGGGACAGGGCAGGGGAAAACTGTTTTTT
TRBJ2-1 NA TRBV4-1 TRBD1 CASSQGGGRAYNEQFF TGCGCCAGCAGCCAAGGAGGGGGCAGGGCTTACAATGAGCAGTTCTTC
TRBJ2-7 NA TRBV14 TRBD1 CASSHPGTGYEQYF TGTGCCAGCAGCCACCCCGGGACAGGGTACGAGCAGTACTTC
TRBJ2-3 NA TRBV14 TRBD2 CASSQPLARTQYF TGTGCCAGCAGCCAACCACTAGCGCGTACGCAGTATTTT
TRBJ2-7 NA TRBV4-2 TRBD2 CASSQSSGGSYEQYF TGTGCCAGCAGCCAGTCTAGCGGGGGAAGCTACGAGCAGTACTTC
TRBJ1-1 once TRBV12-3/TRBV12-4 NA CASSLVDVTEAFF TGTGCCAGCAGTTTAGTCGACGTTACTGAAGCTTTCTTT
TRBJ2-1 NA TRBV19 NA CASSIDLTGESYNEQFF TGTGCCAGTAGTATAGATCTAACGGGAGAGTCCTACAATGAGCAGTTCTTC
TRBJ2-5 NA TRBV27 TRBD1 CASSRLQGLGETQYF TGTGCCAGCAGCCGATTACAGGGGCTTGGGGAGACCCAGTACTTC
TRBJ1-1 NA TRBV3-1 NA CASSQVGAGASEAFF TGTGCCAGCAGCCAAGTAGGGGCAGGGGCGAGTGAAGCTTTCTTT
TRBJ2-7 NA TRBV4-1 NA CASSQYGVYEQYF TGCGCCAGCAGCCAATATGGGGTTTACGAGCAGTACTTC
TRBJ1-1 NA TRBV5-1 NA CASSPNHGGAEAFF TGTGCCAGCAGCCCGAACCACGGAGGGGCTGAAGCTTTCTTT
TRBJ2-1 NA TRBV5-1 TRBD2 CASSASGRVSYNEQFF TGCGCCAGCAGCGCAAGCGGGAGGGTTTCCTACAATGAGCAGTTCTTC
TRBJ2-7 NA TRBV3-1 NA CASSQSEDLYEQYF TGTGCCAGCAGCCAATCGGAGGATCTTTACGAGCAGTACTTC
TRBJ1-1 NA TRBV4-1 NA CASSQASETEAFF TGCGCCAGCAGCCAAGCATCTGAAACTGAAGCTTTCTTT
TRBJ1-1 once TRBV14 TRBD1 CASSLDTLRTGSMMNTEAFF TGTGCCAGCAGCCTAGACACCCTCCGGACAGGGAGTATGATGAACACTGAAGCTTTCTTT
TRBJ2-7 once TRBV28 TRBD1 CASNLHSGTGAFTYEQYF TGTGCCAGCAATCTTCATTCGGGGACAGGGGCCTTCACCTACGAGCAGTACTTC
TRBJ2-7 NA TRBV28 NA CASSRDRSEIYEQYF TGTGCCAGCAGTCGAGACAGATCCGAGATATACGAGCAGTACTTC
TRBJ1-4 NA TRBV14 NA CASSQVHEKLFF TGTGCCAGCAGCCAAGTACATGAAAAACTGTTTTTT
TRBJ2-7 NA TRBV29-1 NA CSVTFTTGYEQYF TGCAGCGTTACCTTCACAACGGGCTACGAGCAGTACTTC
TRBJ2-2 NA TRBV6-2/TRBV6-3 NA CASSYRGQGRNTGELFF TGTGCCAGCAGTTATCGCGGGCAGGGGAGGAACACCGGGGAGCTGTTTTTT
TRBJ1-3 NA TRBV30 NA CAWRSDRSSGNTIYF TGTGCCTGGAGGTCAGACAGGAGCTCTGGAAACACCATATATTTT
TRBJ2-7 NA TRBV30 NA CARSTITYEQYF TGTGCCCGGAGTACCATCACCTACGAGCAGTACTTC
TRBJ2-6 NA TRBV7-2 NA CASPRQYSGANVLTF TGTGCCAGCCCCCGACAGTACTCTGGGGCCAACGTCCTGACTTTC
TRBJ2-3 NA TRBV19 TRBD2 CASSIFSGGAADTQYF TGTGCCAGTAGTATATTTAGCGGGGGGGCAGCAGATACGCAGTATTTT
TRBJ2-3 NA TRBV6-5 TRBD2 CASSYLAGNTDTQYF TGTGCCAGCAGTTACCTAGCGGGGAATACAGATACGCAGTATTTT
TRBJ1-1 NA TRBV19 NA CASSILAGTNTEAFF TGTGCCAGTAGTATACTGGCAGGCACAAACACTGAAGCTTTCTTT
TRBJ1-3 NA TRBV2 NA CASIPYPFSGNTIYF TGTGCCAGCATTCCTTACCCCTTCTCTGGAAACACCATATATTTT
TRBJ2-1 once TRBV7-9 NA CASSLDPRLSYNEQFF TGTGCCAGCAGCTTAGATCCACGACTCTCCTACAATGAGCAGTTCTTC
TRBJ2-1 NA TRBV29-1 NA CSVDDWVFGLNEQFF TGCAGCGTTGATGATTGGGTTTTCGGCCTCAATGAGCAGTTCTTC
TRBJ2-5 NA TRBV29-1 NA CSVGGGLQETQYF TGCAGCGTTGGCGGTGGGTTACAAGAGACCCAGTACTTC